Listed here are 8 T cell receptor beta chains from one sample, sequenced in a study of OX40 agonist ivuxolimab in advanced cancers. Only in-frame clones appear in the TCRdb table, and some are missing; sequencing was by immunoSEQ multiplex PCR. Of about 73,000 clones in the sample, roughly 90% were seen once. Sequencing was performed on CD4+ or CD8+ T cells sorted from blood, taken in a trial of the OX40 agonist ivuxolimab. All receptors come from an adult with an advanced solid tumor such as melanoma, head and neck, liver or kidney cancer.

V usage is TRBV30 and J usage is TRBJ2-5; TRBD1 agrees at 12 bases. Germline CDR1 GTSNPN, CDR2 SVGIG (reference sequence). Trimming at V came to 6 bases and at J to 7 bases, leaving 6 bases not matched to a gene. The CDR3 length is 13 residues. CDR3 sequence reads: CACRDRGLGTQYF. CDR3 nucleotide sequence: TGTGCCTGCAGGGACAGGGGGCTCGGGACCCAGTACTTC. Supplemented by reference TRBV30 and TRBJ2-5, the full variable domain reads SQTIHQWPATLVQPVGSPLSLECTVEGTSNPNLYWYRQAAGRGLQLLFYSVGIGQISSEVPQNLSASRPQDRQFILSSKKLLLSDSGFYLCACRDRGLGTQYFGPGTRLLVL.

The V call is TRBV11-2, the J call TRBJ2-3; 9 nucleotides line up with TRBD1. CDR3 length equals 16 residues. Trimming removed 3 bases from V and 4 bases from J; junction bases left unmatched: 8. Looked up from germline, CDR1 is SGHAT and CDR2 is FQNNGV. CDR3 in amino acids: CASSFYRGRTADTQYF. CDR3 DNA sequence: TGTGCCAGCAGCTTCTACAGGGGGCGGACCGCAGATACGCAGTATTTT.

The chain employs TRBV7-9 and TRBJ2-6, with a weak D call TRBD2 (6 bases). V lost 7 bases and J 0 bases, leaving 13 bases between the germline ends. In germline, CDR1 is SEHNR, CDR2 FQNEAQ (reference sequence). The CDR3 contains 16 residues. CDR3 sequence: CASTQFGGSGANVLTF. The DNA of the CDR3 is TGTGCCAGCACCCAGTTCGGGGGCTCTGGGGCCAACGTCCTGACTTTC.

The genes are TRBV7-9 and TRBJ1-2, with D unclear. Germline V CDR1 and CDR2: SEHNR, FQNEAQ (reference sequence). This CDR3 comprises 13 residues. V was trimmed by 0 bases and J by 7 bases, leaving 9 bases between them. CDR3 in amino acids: CASSLAGGPGYTF. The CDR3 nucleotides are TGTGCCAGCAGCTTAGCGGGTGGTCCTGGCTACACCTTC.

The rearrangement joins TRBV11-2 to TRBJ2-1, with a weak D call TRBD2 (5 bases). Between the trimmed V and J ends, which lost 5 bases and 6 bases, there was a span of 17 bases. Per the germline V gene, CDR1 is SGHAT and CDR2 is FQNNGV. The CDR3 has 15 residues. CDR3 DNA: TGTGCCAGCAGCCGAGCCAGCGGCAGACTCAATGAGCAGTTCTTC. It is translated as CASSRASGRLNEQFF.

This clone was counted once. CDR3 sequence (DNA): TGTGCCAGCAGTTCCACAGGGAAGGGCTACACCTTC. Protein sequence: CASSSTGKGYTF. The chain combines TRBV27 with TRBJ1-2, with a tentative D call TRBD1 (6 bases). The ends were cut back, 4 bases at V and 8 bases at J, with 11 bases in the middle. The V gene's germline CDR1 is MNHEY and CDR2 SMNVEV (reference sequence). The CDR3 totals 12 residues.

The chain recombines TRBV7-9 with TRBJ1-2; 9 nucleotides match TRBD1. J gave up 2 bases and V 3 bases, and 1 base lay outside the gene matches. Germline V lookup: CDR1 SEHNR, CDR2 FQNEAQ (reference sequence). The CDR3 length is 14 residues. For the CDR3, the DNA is TGTGCCAGCAGCTTTGGGACAGGGAACTATGGCTACACCTTC. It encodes CASSFGTGNYGYTF.

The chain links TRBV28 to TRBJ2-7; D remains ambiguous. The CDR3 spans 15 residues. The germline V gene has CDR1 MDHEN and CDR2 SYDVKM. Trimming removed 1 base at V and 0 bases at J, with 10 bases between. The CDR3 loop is CASSLYKAGSYEQYF. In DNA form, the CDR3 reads TGTGCCAGCAGTTTATATAAAGCAGGCTCCTACGAGCAGTACTTC.